This TCR beta chain was observed in a study of tumor-infiltrating lymphocytes in primary liver carcinoma. Study information: Patients were men and women aged 30 to 69 years. Study-wide results and limits: Researchers did not compare CD4+ and CD8+ repertoires, as samples were bulk unsorted. It was in tumors, not blood, that the top-250-clone fraction was significantly higher (p = 0.039). Compared with tumor region pairs, tumor-adjacent and tumor-blood pairs overlapped less.

The CDR3 is 13 residues long. CDR1 and CDR2 (germline): SGHAT, FQNNGV. Germline DNA was extracted too, while blood RNA derived from unsorted whole blood. Reverse transcription of roughly 470 ng total RNA with a constant-region primer produced TCR beta cDNA. Library construction for TCR beta comprised three nested multiplex PCR rounds performed with slightly modified ARM-PCR. For approximately 11 cycles apiece, the opening two PCR rounds ran with TRBV1-TRBV30 forward primers and a C-beta reverse primer. TCRdb independently ran MiXCR on the multiplex PCR reads; one entry per CDR3 protein. The sample includes some 200,000 distinct CDR3 sequences, 65% of them seen just once. With regard to this clonotype: The antigen remains undetermined. One end of the junction varies from germline; a read error may be responsible.

This chain links TRBV11-2 with TRBJ1-5; D is ambiguous. The sample taken for sequencing was peripheral blood. This clonotype originated in a woman aged 55-70 years with primary liver carcinoma and hepatitis B virus infection. CDR3 in DNA: TGTGCTAGCAGCTTAGAAGGCAATCAGGCCCAGCATTTT. It translates to CASSLEGNQAQHF.